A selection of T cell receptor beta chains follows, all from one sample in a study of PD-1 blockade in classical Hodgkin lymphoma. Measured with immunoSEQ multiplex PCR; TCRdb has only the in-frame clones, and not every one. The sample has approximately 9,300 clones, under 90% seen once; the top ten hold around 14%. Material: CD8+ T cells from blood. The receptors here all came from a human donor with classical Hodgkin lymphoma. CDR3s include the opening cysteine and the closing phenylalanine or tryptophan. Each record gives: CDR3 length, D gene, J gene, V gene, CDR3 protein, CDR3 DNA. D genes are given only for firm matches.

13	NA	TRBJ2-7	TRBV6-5	CASSYLRGYEQYF	TGTGCCAGCAGTTACTTACGGGGCTACGAGCAGTACTTC
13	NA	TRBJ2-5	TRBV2	CASSDQSSETQYF	TGTGCCAGCAGTGATCAGAGCTCAGAGACCCAGTACTTC
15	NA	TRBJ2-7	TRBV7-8	CASSFSIGAGDEQYF	TGTGCCAGCAGCTTTTCGATCGGCGCGGGCGACGAGCAGTACTTC
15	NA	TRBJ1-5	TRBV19	CASSIVLGPNQPQHF	TGTGCCAGTAGTATAGTTCTCGGCCCCAATCAGCCCCAGCATTTT
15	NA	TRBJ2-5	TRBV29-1	CSVGGLWGLAETQYF	TGCAGCGTTGGAGGATTATGGGGATTGGCGGAGACCCAGTACTTC
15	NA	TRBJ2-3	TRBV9	CASSATLRGTDTQYF	TGTGCCAGCAGCGCCACCCTCAGGGGCACAGATACGCAGTATTTT
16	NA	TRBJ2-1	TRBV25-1	CASSERASKTTNEQFF	TGTGCCAGCAGTGAGCGGGCGAGCAAAACCACTAATGAGCAGTTCTTC
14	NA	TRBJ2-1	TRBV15	CATSRGGSYNEQFF	TGTGCCACCAGCAGAGGGGGCTCCTACAATGAGCAGTTCTTC
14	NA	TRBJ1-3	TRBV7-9	CAGPPVDSGNTIYF	TGTGCCGGCCCCCCCGTTGACTCTGGAAACACCATATATTTT
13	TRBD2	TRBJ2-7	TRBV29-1	CSVSGGATYEQYF	TGCAGCGTTAGCGGGGGGGCTACCTACGAGCAGTACTTC